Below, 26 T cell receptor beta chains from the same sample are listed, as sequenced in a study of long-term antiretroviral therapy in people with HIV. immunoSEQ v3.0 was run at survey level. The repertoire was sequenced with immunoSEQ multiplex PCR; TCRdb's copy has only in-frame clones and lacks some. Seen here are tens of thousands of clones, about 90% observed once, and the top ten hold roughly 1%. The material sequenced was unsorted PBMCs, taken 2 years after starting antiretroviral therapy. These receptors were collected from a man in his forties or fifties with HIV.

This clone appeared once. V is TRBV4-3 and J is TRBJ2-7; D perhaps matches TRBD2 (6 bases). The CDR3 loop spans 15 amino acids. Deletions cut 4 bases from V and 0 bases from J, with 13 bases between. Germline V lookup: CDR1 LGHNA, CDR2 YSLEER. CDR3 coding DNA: TGCGCCAGCAGCCGAGGGGCGGGACTCTCCTACGAGCAGTACTTC. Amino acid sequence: CASSRGAGLSYEQYF.

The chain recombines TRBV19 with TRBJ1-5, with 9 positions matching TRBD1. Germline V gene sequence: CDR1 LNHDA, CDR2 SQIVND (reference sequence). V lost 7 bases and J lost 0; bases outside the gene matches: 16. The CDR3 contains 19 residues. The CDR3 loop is CASISRPFTGGHSNQPQHF. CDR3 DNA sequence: TGTGCCAGTATCTCCCGCCCTTTTACAGGGGGCCATAGCAATCAGCCCCAGCATTTT.

The CDR3 reads CASTPIGSNQPQHF. Here the CDR3 DNA reads TGTGCCAGCACTCCCATTGGTAGCAATCAGCCCCAGCATTTT. V is TRBV6-5 and J is TRBJ1-5; no clear D gene. V lost 7 bases to trimming and J lost 0 bases, with 10 bases between them. From germline, CDR1 is MNHEY and CDR2 SVGAGI. The CDR3 extends over 14 amino acids.

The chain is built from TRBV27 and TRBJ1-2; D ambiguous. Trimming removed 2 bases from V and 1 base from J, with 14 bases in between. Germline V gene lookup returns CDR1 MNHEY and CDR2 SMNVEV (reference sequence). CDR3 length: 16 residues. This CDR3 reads CASSLQSGLDNYGYTF. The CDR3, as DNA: TGTGCCAGCAGTTTACAGTCCGGGCTTGATAACTATGGCTACACCTTC.

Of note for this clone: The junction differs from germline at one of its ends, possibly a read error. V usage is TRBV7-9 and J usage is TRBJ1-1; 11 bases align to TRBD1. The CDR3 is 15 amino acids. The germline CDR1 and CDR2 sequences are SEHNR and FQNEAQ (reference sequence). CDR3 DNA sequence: TGTGCCAGCAGCAACTGGGACAGGGGGAACGCTGAAGCTTTCTTT. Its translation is CASSNWDRGNAEAFF.

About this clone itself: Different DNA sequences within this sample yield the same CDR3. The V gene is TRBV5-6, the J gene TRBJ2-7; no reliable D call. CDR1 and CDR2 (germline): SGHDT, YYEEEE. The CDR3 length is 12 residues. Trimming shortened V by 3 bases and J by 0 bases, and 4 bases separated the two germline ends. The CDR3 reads CASSSSSYEQYF. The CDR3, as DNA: TGTGCCAGCAGCTCTTCCTCCTACGAGCAGTACTTC.

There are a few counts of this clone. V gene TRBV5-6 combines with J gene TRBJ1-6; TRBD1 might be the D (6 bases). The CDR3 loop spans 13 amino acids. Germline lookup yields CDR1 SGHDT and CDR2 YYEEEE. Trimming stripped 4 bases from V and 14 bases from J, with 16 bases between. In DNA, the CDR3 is TGTGCCAGCAGCAATGGGGGCAGGGCGACCCTCCACTTT. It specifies CASSNGGRATLHF.

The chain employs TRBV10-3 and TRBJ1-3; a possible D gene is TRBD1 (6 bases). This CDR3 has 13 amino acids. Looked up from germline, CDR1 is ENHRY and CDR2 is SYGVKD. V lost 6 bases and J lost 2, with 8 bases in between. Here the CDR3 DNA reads TGTGCCATCAGGGGGGCTGCTGGAAACACCATATATTTT. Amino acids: CAIRGAAGNTIYF.

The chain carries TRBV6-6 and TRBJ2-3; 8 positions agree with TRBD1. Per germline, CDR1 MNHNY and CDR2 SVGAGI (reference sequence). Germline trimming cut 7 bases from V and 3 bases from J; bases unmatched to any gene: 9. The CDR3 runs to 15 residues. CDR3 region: CASNRWTGSTDTQYF. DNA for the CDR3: TGTGCCAGCAATCGATGGACAGGGTCAACAGATACGCAGTATTTT.

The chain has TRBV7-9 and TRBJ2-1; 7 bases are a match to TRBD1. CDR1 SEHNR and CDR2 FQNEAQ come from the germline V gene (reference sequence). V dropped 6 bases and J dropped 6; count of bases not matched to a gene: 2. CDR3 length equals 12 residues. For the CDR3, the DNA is TGTGCCAGCAGGACAGGGTTCAATGAGCAGTTCTTC. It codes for CASRTGFNEQFF.

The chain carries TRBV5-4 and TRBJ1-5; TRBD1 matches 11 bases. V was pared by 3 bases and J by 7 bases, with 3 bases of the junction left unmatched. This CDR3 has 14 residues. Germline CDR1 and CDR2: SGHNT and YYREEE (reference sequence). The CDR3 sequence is CASSSGQGDQPQHF. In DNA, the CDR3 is TGTGCCAGCAGCTCGGGACAGGGGGACCAGCCCCAGCATTTT.

CDR3: CASSQIERGSPLHF. CDR3 DNA sequence: TGTGCCAGCAGCCAGATAGAAAGGGGCTCACCCCTCCACTTT. V and J are TRBV5-4 and TRBJ1-6; tentatively, D is TRBD1 (5 bases). V was trimmed by 4 bases and J by 10 bases, leaving 15 bases between them. Looked up from germline, CDR1 is SGHNT and CDR2 is YYREEE (reference sequence). CDR3 length equals 14 residues.

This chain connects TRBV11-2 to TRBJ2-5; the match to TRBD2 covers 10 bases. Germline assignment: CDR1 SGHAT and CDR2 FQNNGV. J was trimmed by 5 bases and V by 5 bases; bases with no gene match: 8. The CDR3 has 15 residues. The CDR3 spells CASSQASGSGETQYF. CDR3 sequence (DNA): TGTGCCAGCAGCCAGGCTAGCGGGAGTGGGGAGACCCAGTACTTC.

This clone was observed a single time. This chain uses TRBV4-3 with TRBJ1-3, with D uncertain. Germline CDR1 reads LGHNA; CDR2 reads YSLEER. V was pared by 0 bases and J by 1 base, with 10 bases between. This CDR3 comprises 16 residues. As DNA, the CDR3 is TGCGCCAGCAGCCAAGATATGAGTCTGTCTGGAAACACCATATATTTT. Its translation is CASSQDMSLSGNTIYF.

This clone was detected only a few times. The CDR3 here is CASSIRDSGYEQYF. CDR3 sequence (DNA): TGTGCCAGTAGTATTCGTGACAGCGGCTACGAGCAGTACTTC. This sequence joins TRBV19 and TRBJ2-7; D tentatively fits TRBD1 or TRBD2 (5 bases each). Trimming removed 3 bases from V and 3 bases from J, with 12 bases in between. The CDR3 has 14 amino acids. Germline V gene sequence: CDR1 LNHDA, CDR2 SQIVND (reference sequence). The complete variable domain, with remaining parts taken from reference TRBV19 and TRBJ2-7, reads DGGITQSPKYLFRKEGQNVTLSCEQNLNHDAMYWYRQDPGQGLRLIYYSQIVNDFQKGDIAEGYSVSREKKESFPLTVTSAQKNPTAFYLCASSIRDSGYEQYFGPGTRLTVT.

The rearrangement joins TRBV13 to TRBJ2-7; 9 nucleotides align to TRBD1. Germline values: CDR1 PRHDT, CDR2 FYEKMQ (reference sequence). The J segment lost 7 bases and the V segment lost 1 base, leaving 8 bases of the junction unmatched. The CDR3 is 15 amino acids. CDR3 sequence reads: CASSLAGQGSWEQYF. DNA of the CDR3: TGTGCCAGCAGCTTAGCGGGACAGGGCTCCTGGGAGCAGTACTTC. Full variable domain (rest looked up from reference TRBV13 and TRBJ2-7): AAGVIQSPRHLIKEKRETATLKCYPIPRHDTVYWYQQGPGQDPQFLISFYEKMQSDKGSIPDRFSAQQFSDYHSELNMSSLELGDSALYFCASSLAGQGSWEQYFGPGTRLTVT.

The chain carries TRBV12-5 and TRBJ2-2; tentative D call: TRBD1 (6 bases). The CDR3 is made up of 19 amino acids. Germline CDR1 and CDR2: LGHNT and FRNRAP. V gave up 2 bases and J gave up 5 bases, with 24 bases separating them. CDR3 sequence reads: CASGLPSNTGRSLTGELFF. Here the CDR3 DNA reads TGTGCTAGTGGTTTGCCATCGAACACAGGGCGTTCGTTAACCGGGGAGCTGTTTTTT.

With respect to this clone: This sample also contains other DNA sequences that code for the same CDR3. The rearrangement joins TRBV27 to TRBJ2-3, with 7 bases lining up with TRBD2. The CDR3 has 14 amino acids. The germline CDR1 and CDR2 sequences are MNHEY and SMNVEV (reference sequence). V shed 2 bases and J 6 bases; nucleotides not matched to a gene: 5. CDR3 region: CASSLGGGTDTQYF. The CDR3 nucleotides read TGTGCCAGCAGTTTAGGGGGGGGAACGGATACGCAGTATTTT.

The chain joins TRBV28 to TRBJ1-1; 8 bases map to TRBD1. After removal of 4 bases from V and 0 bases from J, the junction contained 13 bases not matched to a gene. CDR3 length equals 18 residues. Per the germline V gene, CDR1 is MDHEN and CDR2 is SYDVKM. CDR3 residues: CASSSILGQGFMNTEAFF. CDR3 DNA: TGTGCCAGCAGTTCAATTTTAGGACAGGGTTTTATGAACACTGAAGCTTTCTTT.

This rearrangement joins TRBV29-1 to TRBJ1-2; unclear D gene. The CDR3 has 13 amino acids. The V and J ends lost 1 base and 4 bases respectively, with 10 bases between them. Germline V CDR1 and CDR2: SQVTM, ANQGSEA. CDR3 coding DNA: TGCAGCGTTGAAGCCGTGGCTGGCTATGGCTACACCTTC. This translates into CSVEAVAGYGYTF.

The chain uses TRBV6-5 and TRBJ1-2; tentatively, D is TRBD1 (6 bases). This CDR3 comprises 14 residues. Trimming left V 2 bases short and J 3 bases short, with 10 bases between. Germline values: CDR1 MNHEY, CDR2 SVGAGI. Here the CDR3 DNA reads TGTGCCAGCAGTTACAGGGGGGACGACTATGGCTACACCTTC. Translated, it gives CASSYRGDDYGYTF.

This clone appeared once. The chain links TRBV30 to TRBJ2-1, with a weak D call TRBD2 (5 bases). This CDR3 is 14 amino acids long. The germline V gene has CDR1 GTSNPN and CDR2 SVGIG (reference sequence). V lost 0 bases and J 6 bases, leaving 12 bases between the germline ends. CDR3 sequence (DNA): TGTGCCTGGAGTGTACACCGGGAAGGCAATGAGCAGTTCTTC. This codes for CAWSVHREGNEQFF.

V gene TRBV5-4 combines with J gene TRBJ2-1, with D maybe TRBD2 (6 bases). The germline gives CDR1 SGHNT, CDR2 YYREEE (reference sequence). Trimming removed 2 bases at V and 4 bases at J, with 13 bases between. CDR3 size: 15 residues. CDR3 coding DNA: TGTGCCAGCAGCTTTGGGGGGAAGTCTTACAATGAGCAGTTCTTC. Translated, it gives CASSFGGKSYNEQFF.

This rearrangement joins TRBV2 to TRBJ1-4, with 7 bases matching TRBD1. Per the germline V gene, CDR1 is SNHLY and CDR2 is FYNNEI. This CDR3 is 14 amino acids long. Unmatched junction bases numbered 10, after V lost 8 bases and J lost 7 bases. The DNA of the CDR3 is TGTGCCAGCGGAGAGGACAGGCTTCGTGAAAAACTGTTTTTT. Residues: CASGEDRLREKLFF.

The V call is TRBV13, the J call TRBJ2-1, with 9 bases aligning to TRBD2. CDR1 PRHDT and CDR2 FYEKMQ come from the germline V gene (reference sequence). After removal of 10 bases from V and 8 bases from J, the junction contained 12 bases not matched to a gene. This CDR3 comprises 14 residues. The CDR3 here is CATGVAGAKDEQFF. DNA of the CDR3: TGTGCCACCGGGGTAGCGGGGGCCAAGGATGAGCAGTTCTTC.

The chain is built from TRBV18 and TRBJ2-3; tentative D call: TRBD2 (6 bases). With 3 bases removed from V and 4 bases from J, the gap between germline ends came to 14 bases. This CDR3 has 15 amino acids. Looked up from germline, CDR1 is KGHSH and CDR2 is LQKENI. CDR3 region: CASSPPLASADTQYF. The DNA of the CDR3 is TGTGCCAGCTCACCCCCTCTAGCGAGTGCAGATACGCAGTATTTT.